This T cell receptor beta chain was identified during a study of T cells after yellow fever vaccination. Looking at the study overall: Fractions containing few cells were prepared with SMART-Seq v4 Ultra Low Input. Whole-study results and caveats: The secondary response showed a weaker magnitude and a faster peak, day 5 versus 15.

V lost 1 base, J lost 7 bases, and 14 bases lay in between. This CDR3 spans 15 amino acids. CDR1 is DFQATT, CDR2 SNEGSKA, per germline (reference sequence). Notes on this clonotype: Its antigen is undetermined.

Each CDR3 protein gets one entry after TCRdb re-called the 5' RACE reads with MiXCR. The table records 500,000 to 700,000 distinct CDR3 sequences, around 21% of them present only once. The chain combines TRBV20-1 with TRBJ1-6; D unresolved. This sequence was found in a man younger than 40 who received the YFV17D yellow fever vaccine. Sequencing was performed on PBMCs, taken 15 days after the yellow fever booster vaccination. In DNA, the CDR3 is TGCAGTGCTAGAGGAGCAGAGGGCTGGAATTCACCCCTCCACTTT. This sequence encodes CSARGAEGWNSPLHF.